This record covers a single T cell receptor beta chain. Germline CDR1 reads MNHEY; CDR2 reads SMNVEV (reference sequence). The CDR3 is 15 amino acids. V lost 2 bases and J lost 4, with 14 bases in between. The data originate from a study of blood T cell repertoires in COVID-19. The wider study: Both acute and convalescent COVID-19 samples were obtained from the United States, Italy and Spain. Sample material is recorded as cDNA or gDNA derived from T cells, B-cell-depleted T cells, or PBMCs.

Patients at the Seattle site were enrolled during active infection and followed longitudinally. The table came from immunoSEQ multiplex PCR; TCRdb's copy has only in-frame clones and leaves some out. This sample has approximately 350,000 clones, with 70% to 90% found just once. The rearrangement uses TRBV27 and TRBJ2-5; possible D gene TRBD1, 6 bases. Sequencing was performed on peripheral blood. This TCR came from a woman in her thirties with COVID-19, enrolled during active disease. CDR3 protein: CASSLRFGGIETQYF. CDR3 coding DNA: TGTGCCAGCAGTTTAAGGTTTGGGGGCATAGAGACCCAGTACTTC.